A single sample gave rise to the 11 T cell receptor beta chains below, sequenced in a study of cytomegalovirus exposure and HLA in healthy donors. PCR amplification relied on 60 Vbeta primers (plus 13 Jbeta primers). Assay used: immunoSEQ multiplex PCR; TCRdb lists only in-frame clones, some missing. The clone table shows tens of thousands of clones, with the ten largest holding around 1.6%. The sequencing sample was made of PBMCs. The source is a woman in her fifties or sixties in good health and CMV-seronegative.

The gene calls are TRBV15 and TRBJ1-3, with D perhaps matching TRBD1 (5 bases). V was shortened by 4 bases and J by 4 bases, with 11 bases between the two germline ends. The CDR3 is 14 amino acids. The germline V gene encodes CDR1 LNHNV and CDR2 YYDKDF (reference sequence). The CDR3 coding sequence is TGTGCCACCAGCACTCAGGGTGCCGGAAACACCATATATTTT. Its protein product is CATSTQGAGNTIYF.

V usage is TRBV6-1 and J usage is TRBJ1-5; no definite D call. The CDR3 is 15 amino acids. The V end was cut by 2 bases, the J end by 4 bases, with 12 bases between. CDR1 and CDR2 (germline): MNHNS, SASEGT. CDR3 in DNA: TGTGCCAGCAGTGAATCGGGTGTTAGGAATCAGCCCCAGCATTTT. It yields the protein CASSESGVRNQPQHF.

V and J are TRBV2 and TRBJ2-5; 9 nucleotides agree with TRBD1. The CDR3 runs 15 residues. The germline CDR1 and CDR2 sequences are SNHLY and FYNNEI. The V gene end was trimmed by 6 bases and the J gene end by 3 bases; junction bases not matched to a gene: 8. Written as DNA, the CDR3 is TGTGCCAGCAGCCGAGGACAGGGGAGTGAAGAGACCCAGTACTTC. Its protein is CASSRGQGSEETQYF. The variable domain in full, completed from reference TRBV2 and TRBJ2-5, reads EPEVTQTPSHQVTQMGQEVILRCVPISNHLYFYWYRQILGQKVEFLVSFYNNEISEKSEIFDDQFSVERPDGSNFTLKIRSTKLEDSAMYFCASSRGQGSEETQYFGPGTRLLVL.

The chain carries TRBV27 and TRBJ2-7, with 8 bases fitting TRBD2. Germline CDR1 and CDR2: MNHEY and SMNVEV (reference sequence). V lost 6 bases to trimming and J lost 4 bases; unmatched junction nucleotides: 14. The CDR3 is 16 residues long. The CDR3, as DNA: TGTGCCAGCAGCCCGCTGTACGGGAGGGCCGTTTACGAGCAGTACTTC. Protein product: CASSPLYGRAVYEQYF.

The chain joins TRBV11-2 to TRBJ2-3; TRBD2 agrees at 8 bases. This CDR3 is 15 amino acids long. J gave up 4 bases and V 5 bases, and 8 bases lay outside the gene matches. Looked up from germline, CDR1 is SGHAT and CDR2 is FQNNGV. The CDR3 nucleotides are TGTGCCAGCAGCCGCAGCGGGGGAGTTGCAGATACGCAGTATTTT. Its translation is CASSRSGGVADTQYF.

With regard to this clone: Within the sample, other DNA sequences also encode this same CDR3. This chain uses TRBV6-5 with TRBJ1-3; D remains ambiguous. This CDR3 region has 14 residues. The V end lost 6 bases, the J end lost 0 bases, and 9 bases lay between the germline ends. Germline V gene sequence: CDR1 MNHEY, CDR2 SVGAGI. Here the CDR3 reads CASRRESSGNTIYF. The DNA of the CDR3 is TGTGCCAGCAGGCGGGAAAGCTCTGGAAACACCATATATTTT.

The CDR3 nucleotides are TGTGCCAGCAGTTTACCCCTAGCGGGAATCTACGAGCAGTACTTC. Protein product: CASSLPLAGIYEQYF. The V and J genes are TRBV28 and TRBJ2-7, with 9 bases fitting TRBD2. V was clipped by 2 bases and J by 3 bases; unmatched bases: 5. The CDR3 is 15 amino acids. Germline loops: CDR1 MDHEN, CDR2 SYDVKM.

The genes are TRBV10-1 and TRBJ1-3, with D possibly matching TRBD1 (5 bases). Trimming pared 5 bases from V and 2 bases from J, leaving 16 bases between. The CDR3 has 16 residues. Looked up from germline, CDR1 is WNHNN and CDR2 is SYGVQD (reference sequence). The CDR3 bases are TGCGCCAGCAGTAACGGACATGGGGATACTGGAAACACCATATATTTT. Its translation is CASSNGHGDTGNTIYF.

The chain couples TRBV19 to TRBJ1-1, with 7 positions matching TRBD1. The CDR3 spans 14 residues. Unmatched junction bases numbered 3, after V lost 4 bases and J lost 1 base. Germline V lookup: CDR1 LNHDA, CDR2 SQIVND (reference sequence). The CDR3 DNA reads as TGTGCCAGTAGTACCCGGGACAGGAACACTGAAGCTTTCTTT. It yields the protein CASSTRDRNTEAFF.

The V call is TRBV29-1, the J call TRBJ2-6; 9 bases are a match to TRBD1. V lost 1 base, J lost 11 bases, and 0 bases stayed unmatched. CDR1 is SQVTM, CDR2 ANQGSEA, per germline. The CDR3 is made up of 12 amino acids. The CDR3 region has the DNA TGCAGCGTTGAAGGACAGGGGGACGTCCTGACTTTC. Its protein is CSVEGQGDVLTF.

V and J are TRBV4-1 and TRBJ2-1, with 14 bases lining up with TRBD2. Germline V gene data show CDR1 as MGHRA and CDR2 as YSYEKL. The CDR3 contains 22 residues. The ends lost 0 bases at V and 6 bases at J; junction bases unmatched: 19. The CDR3 loop reads CASSQDNGQAGLAGGVLNEQFF. CDR3 bases: TGCGCCAGCAGCCAAGATAATGGACAGGCAGGACTAGCGGGAGGTGTTCTCAATGAGCAGTTCTTC.